The rows below give T cell receptor beta chains drawn from one sample of a study of CXCR3-negative and CXCR3-positive naive CD8 T cells. TCRdb re-called the 5' RACE reads; one entry per CDR3 protein, DNA not given. The sample data list over 70,000 distinct CDR3 sequences. Sequencing used naive CXCR3+ CD8+ T cells from blood. The origin of the receptors is a human donor in good health. Some clones in this sample may be carry-over from other donors' samples. Each CDR3 is given with its conserved first and last residue.

J: TRBJ1-1
V: TRBV9
CDR3: CASSGPGGHTEAFF

J: TRBJ1-4
V: TRBV28
CDR3: CAGNTRGNEKLFF

J: TRBJ2-3
V: TRBV24-1
CDR3: CATSKPIGATDTQYF

J: TRBJ2-7
V: TRBV5-4
CDR3: CASSLVRGDEQYF

J: TRBJ1-1
V: TRBV20-1
CDR3: CSARDLGGHLSEAFF

J: TRBJ2-5
V: TRBV7-8
CDR3: CASSLQGWETQYF

J: TRBJ1-2
V: TRBV12-3/TRBV12-4
CDR3: CASSSDRDNYGYTF

J: TRBJ2-1
V: TRBV20-1
CDR3: CSARDYARGPYNEQFF

J: TRBJ2-5
V: TRBV28
CDR3: CASSWSSQETQYF

J: TRBJ1-4
V: TRBV12-3/TRBV12-4
CDR3: CASRPDRANEKLFF

J: TRBJ2-1
V: TRBV29-1
CDR3: CSVSLDNEQFF

J: TRBJ2-1
V: TRBV6-5
CDR3: CASSYGQGPAYEQFF

J: TRBJ1-1
V: TRBV25-1
CDR3: CASSEYFQGSGTEAFF

J: TRBJ2-3
V: TRBV15
CDR3: CATSGYRGPDTQYF

J: TRBJ2-7
V: TRBV6-2/TRBV6-3
CDR3: CASSYGGGGANEQYF

J: TRBJ1-2
V: TRBV11-2
CDR3: CASSLAPWRFNYGYTF

J: TRBJ1-5
V: TRBV20-1
CDR3: CSARDIEQGDNQPQHF

J: TRBJ2-3
V: TRBV7-9
CDR3: CASSAGRSSTDTQYF

J: TRBJ2-1
V: TRBV23-1
CDR3: CASSRTGYYNEQFF

J: TRBJ1-1
V: TRBV6-2/TRBV6-3
CDR3: CASSYLDSQPLAEAFF

J: TRBJ2-7
V: TRBV12-3/TRBV12-4
CDR3: CASRLAGRASYEQYF

J: TRBJ2-3
V: TRBV28
CDR3: CASSPLTGISDTQYF

J: TRBJ2-7
V: TRBV28
CDR3: CASSRPSGTGFEEQYF

J: TRBJ1-5
V: TRBV28
CDR3: CASSLFSGPRRPQHF

J: TRBJ2-7
V: TRBV28
CDR3: CATEDGSYEQYF

J: TRBJ2-5
V: TRBV23-1
CDR3: CASGQTAQETQCF

J: TRBJ2-1
V: TRBV12-3/TRBV12-4
CDR3: CASSFSGSGNEQFF

J: TRBJ2-5
V: TRBV6-5
CDR3: CASRPFGGGETQYF

J: TRBJ2-5
V: TRBV20-1
CDR3: CSATDQETQYF

J: TRBJ2-7
V: TRBV7-9
CDR3: CASSSTTFTQAPYEQYF

J: TRBJ1-4
V: TRBV5-6
CDR3: CASSLLQSGSGEKLFF

J: TRBJ1-3
V: TRBV10-3
CDR3: CAISGYAGEAGNTIYF

J: TRBJ2-4
V: TRBV4-1
CDR3: CASSQLLGRNIQYF

J: TRBJ1-4
V: TRBV27
CDR3: CASGGTGGVELFF

J: TRBJ1-2
V: TRBV12-3/TRBV12-4
CDR3: CASSLQGAGYGYTF

J: TRBJ2-7
V: TRBV6-5
CDR3: CASSYTGSIYEQYF

J: TRBJ2-2
V: TRBV28
CDR3: CASSLTGYTGELFF

J: TRBJ2-7
V: TRBV6-6
CDR3: CASSYGISEQYF

J: TRBJ2-3
V: TRBV29-1
CDR3: CSVEPPLSSTDTQYF

J: TRBJ1-5
V: TRBV15
CDR3: CATSRSQGNQPQHF

J: TRBJ2-7
V: TRBV29-1
CDR3: CSVKSTRAYEQYF